This T cell receptor (beta chain) was observed in a study of blood T cell repertoires in COVID-19. At the level of the study: Acute and convalescent COVID-19 samples came from the United States, Italy and Spain. Sources were T cells, B-cell-depleted T cells, or PBMCs; the material itself was cDNA or gDNA.

Original processing methods: For nucleated cells, counts were estimated from reference gene primer amplification. TCRdb keeps only in-frame clones here, not all; method: immunoSEQ multiplex PCR. The DNA was the basis for D and trimming; V, J and clone size are from that table. In the table there are fewer than 250,000 clones, nearly 85% of which are singletons. This CDR3 region has 13 residues. V was trimmed by 8 bases and J by 5 bases, leaving 15 bases between them. Germline CDR1 is MGHDK and CDR2 is SYGVNS. This clonotype was sampled from a human donor in a cohort sampled during active COVID-19. The rearrangement uses TRBV25-1 and TRBJ2-5; TRBD2 might be the D (5 bases). The specimen was peripheral blood. The CDR3 protein is CASLGGWAETQYF. CDR3 nucleotides: TGTGCCAGCCTTGGCGGGTGGGCGGAGACCCAGTACTTC.